Sequencing of this TCR beta chain was carried out in a study of human T cells and chemical hapten exposure. The table lists this clonotype with many counts. Its antigen is still unknown. As for time point: patch test 1, 2 weeks after DPC sensitization. Regarding treatment: therapeutic diphenylcyclopropenone sensitization with weekly scalp DPC. Total RNA came from unfractionated whole blood. Study-wide results and caveats: It was expanded TCRs that formed significantly more large CDR3 similarity clusters than controls did. Healthy people's immune response may differ from that of the donors, who had alopecia. The number of TCRs above 1 in 1000 frequency did not change after DPC sensitization.

TCRdb called the RACE reads again in MiXCR, with one record for every CDR3 protein. The sample contains some 400,000 distinct CDR3 sequences, roughly 5% of which appear only once. Sample: whole blood, taken in connection with sensitization to the hapten diphenylcyclopropenone (DPC). The clonotype was recovered from a woman in her 50s with alopecia areata. Some clones in this sample may be carry-over from other donors' samples.

CDR3: CSEGSGGVDTQYF. The CDR3 nucleotides read TGCAGTGAGGGTAGCGGAGGCGTTGATACGCAGTATTTT. The chain combines TRBV20-1 with TRBJ2-3; possibly TRBD2 for D (6 bases). V was pared by 7 bases and J by 6 bases, with 17 bases between. The germline gives CDR1 DFQATT, CDR2 SNEGSKA (reference sequence). The CDR3 totals 13 residues.